The 15 T cell receptor beta chains presented below share a single source sample, sequenced in a study of blood T cell repertoires in COVID-19. Method: immunoSEQ multiplex PCR; TCRdb's copy keeps in-frame clones and lacks some. This sample has roughly 200,000 clones; over 80% occur once, and the top ten carry 9% to 12%. Sequences were obtained from PBMCs or T cells enriched from blood (not recorded which). Receptors were obtained from a man aged 18 to 29 with acute COVID-19.

This rearrangement joins TRBV18 to TRBJ2-3; no clear D gene. V was pared by 3 bases and J by 1 base, with 11 bases between. The CDR3 is 15 amino acids. CDR1 and CDR2 (germline): KGHSH, LQKENI. This chain's CDR3 is CASSPQDGGTDTQYF. The CDR3 region has the DNA TGTGCCAGCTCACCCCAAGATGGAGGCACAGATACGCAGTATTTT.

This chain links TRBV5-1 with TRBJ1-1, with D unclear. Germline CDR1 SGHRS, CDR2 YFSETQ. The CDR3 length is 13 residues. V was shortened by 2 bases and J by 4 bases, with 9 bases between the two germline ends. CDR3 amino acids: CASSFPAGTEAFF. The CDR3 DNA sequence: TGCGCCAGCAGCTTCCCCGCCGGCACTGAAGCTTTCTTT.

The rearrangement joins TRBV7-8 to TRBJ1-1; possible D gene TRBD1, 6 bases. The germline gives CDR1 SGHVS, CDR2 FQNEAQ. CDR3 length equals 15 residues. With 1 base removed from V and 6 bases from J, the gap between germline ends came to 15 bases. This CDR3 is CASSLGGGRWPEAFF. CDR3 in DNA: TGTGCCAGCAGCTTAGGCGGGGGGCGATGGCCTGAAGCTTTCTTT.

A few counts support this clone. The chain couples TRBV13 to TRBJ1-6, with unresolved D. CDR1 is PRHDT, CDR2 FYEKMQ, per germline (reference sequence). The CDR3 consists of 15 residues. The V end was cut by 7 bases, the J end by 11 bases, with 21 bases between. Here the CDR3 DNA reads TGTGCCAGCAACCGGGTAGCGACTGGTTGGACACCCCTCCACTTT. Translated: CASNRVATGWTPLHF.

V gene TRBV7-3 combines with J gene TRBJ1-2, with 7 bases lining up with TRBD1. The CDR3 is 13 amino acids. The germline V gene has CDR1 SGHTA and CDR2 FQGTGA. J lost 3 bases, V lost 2 bases, and 0 bases had no gene match. The CDR3 here is CASSLDRDYGYTF. Here the CDR3 DNA reads TGTGCCAGCAGCTTAGACAGGGACTATGGCTACACCTTC.

The CDR3 region is CADRLAGGPEQYF. The CDR3 DNA reads as TGTGCCGACAGACTAGCGGGAGGGCCTGAGCAGTACTTC. The chain uses TRBV2 and TRBJ2-7; 14 bases fit TRBD2. The CDR3 consists of 13 residues. Germline V lookup: CDR1 SNHLY, CDR2 FYNNEI. V was pared by 11 bases and J by 7 bases, with 7 bases of the junction left unmatched.

V usage is TRBV4-2 and J usage is TRBJ2-7, with D possibly TRBD2 on 5 matching bases. This CDR3 region has 16 residues. CDR1 is LGHNA, CDR2 YNFKEQ, per germline. V lost 0 bases and J 2 bases, leaving 14 bases between the germline ends. The CDR3 bases are TGTGCCAGCAGCCAAGATTGGGAGTTGGGGACCTACGAGCAGTACTTC. Protein: CASSQDWELGTYEQYF.

This clone was seen only a few times. V usage is TRBV7-3 and J usage is TRBJ2-5; a possible D gene is TRBD1 (5 bases). CDR1 is SGHTA, CDR2 FQGTGA, per germline. The CDR3 contains 14 residues. Trimming pared 5 bases from V and 4 bases from J, leaving 14 bases between. The DNA of the CDR3 is TGTGCCAGCAGCCCGCAGGGTTGGGGAGAGACCCAGTACTTC. It translates to CASSPQGWGETQYF.

The chain combines TRBV28 with TRBJ1-1; D might be TRBD1 (5 bases). Germline lookup yields CDR1 MDHEN and CDR2 SYDVKM. The CDR3 consists of 17 residues. The V and J ends lost 6 bases and 0 bases respectively, with 20 bases between them. The CDR3 bases are TGTGCCAGCAGCGGTCCGACAGCCCTTTATATGAACACTGAAGCTTTCTTT. Residues: CASSGPTALYMNTEAFF.

V gene TRBV3-1 (or the pseudogene TRBV3-2) combines with J gene TRBJ2-7, with 10 bases aligning to TRBD2. The CDR3 has 18 residues. Germline CDR1 is LGHDT and CDR2 is YNNKEL (reference sequence). The trim removed 0 bases at V and 2 bases at J, leaving 10 bases unmatched. In DNA form, the CDR3 reads TGTGCCAGCAGCCAAGACCCTAGCGGGAGTGTAGGGCCCTACGAGCAGTACTTC. This translates into CASSQDPSGSVGPYEQYF.

The table lists this clone with many counts. The chain carries TRBV7-3 and TRBJ2-7, with 8 bases identical to TRBD1. The CDR3 is 15 residues long. V shed 0 bases, J shed 2 bases, and the junction held 3 bases outside the gene matches. Germline values: CDR1 SGHTA, CDR2 FQGTGA. The CDR3 DNA reads TGTGCCAGCAGCTTAACCGGACAGGGTACCTACGAGCAGTACTTC. This encodes CASSLTGQGTYEQYF. The full variable domain, completed using reference TRBV7-3 and TRBJ2-7, is GAGVSQTPSNKVTEKGKYVELRCDPISGHTALYWYRQSLGQGPEFLIYFQGTGAADDSGLPNDRFFAVRPEGSVSTLKIQRTERGDSAVYLCASSLTGQGTYEQYFGPGTRLTVT.

Only one count was recorded for this clone. The chain joins TRBV12-3 or TRBV12-4 to TRBJ2-7; tentative D call: TRBD1 (6 bases). Deletions cut 7 bases from V and 7 bases from J, with 14 bases between. CDR3 length equals 12 residues. CDR3 sequence (DNA): TGTGCCAGCAATACAGGGTTGGGGGAGCAGTACTTC. Its protein product is CASNTGLGEQYF.

The chain links TRBV5-1 to TRBJ1-1; 8 bases align to TRBD1. Unmatched junction bases numbered 3, after V lost 5 bases and J lost 0 bases. This CDR3 region has 14 residues. Germline CDR1 is SGHRS and CDR2 is YFSETQ. In nucleotides, the CDR3 is TGCGCCAGCAGTTCGGGACAGGTGAACACTGAAGCTTTCTTT. Protein product: CASSSGQVNTEAFF.

The chain joins TRBV27 to TRBJ2-3; 9 bases are a match to TRBD2. The CDR3 sequence is 13 residues long. Germline CDR1 and CDR2: MNHEY and SMNVEV (reference sequence). Trimming took 0 bases from V and 11 from J; bases not matched to a gene: 3. The CDR3 sequence: CASSLSSGRRQYF. For the CDR3, the DNA is TGTGCCAGCAGTTTATCTAGCGGGAGAAGGCAGTATTTT.

This clone has a single count. This chain uses TRBV11-2 with TRBJ2-1; a weak D match, TRBD2 (5 bases). The CDR3 contains 15 residues. Germline V gives CDR1 SGHAT, CDR2 FQNNGV. V dropped 0 bases and J dropped 5 bases, with 11 bases sitting between them. CDR3 amino acids: CASSLDPLGHNEQFF. In nucleotides, the CDR3 is TGTGCCAGCAGCTTAGACCCACTAGGTCACAATGAGCAGTTCTTC.